The sequence of this T cell receptor beta chain was determined in a study of blood T cells in healthy people across ages. As for the study in general: Per every two T cells, about one barcoded beta molecule was captured by template switching. Study conclusions and caveats: Since the PBMCs were unsorted, naive and antigen-experienced cells could not be conclusively compared. In older individuals, TCR beta diversity per million T cells was lower, falling roughly linearly with age.

V lost 2 bases to trimming and J lost 2 bases, with 4 bases between them. This CDR3 is built from 11 residues. Germline V gives CDR1 GTSNPN, CDR2 SVGIG (reference sequence). As concerns this clonotype: Its antigen is unknown.

Next came a second PCR, run for about 6 to 12 cycles, which used a sample-barcoded 5' primer along with a J-beta primer mix. TCRdb analysed the 5' RACE reads with MiXCR anew, one entry per CDR3 protein. The table shows under 1 million distinct CDR3 sequences, with approximately 48% occurring only once. Individuals who donated were healthy Caucasians from Russia aged roughly 6 to 100. What was sequenced was blood. The receptor comes from a man in his sixties in good health. The rearrangement links TRBV30 to TRBJ2-7, with D hard to call. In DNA, the CDR3 is TGTGCCTGGAGTTCAGCCTACGAGCAGTACTTC. It codes for CAWSSAYEQYF. Supplemented by reference TRBV30 and TRBJ2-7, the full variable domain reads SQTIHQWPATLVQPVGSPLSLECTVEGTSNPNLYWYRQAAGRGLQLLFYSVGIGQISSEVPQNLSASRPQDRQFILSSKKLLLSDSGFYLCAWSSAYEQYFGPGTRLTVT.